These 20 T cell receptor beta chains came from one sample sequenced in a study of blood T cell repertoires in COVID-19. Method: immunoSEQ multiplex PCR; TCRdb's copy keeps in-frame clones and lacks some. The table has roughly 140,000 clones, about 80% seen once. Sequenced: peripheral blood. These receptors originate from an older man who had recovered from COVID-19.

The V call is TRBV4-1, the J call TRBJ2-7; weak D call: TRBD1 (7 bases). This CDR3 contains 14 residues. Trimming pared 2 bases from V and 3 bases from J, leaving 11 bases between. CDR1 and CDR2 from the germline V gene are MGHRA and YSYEKL. The CDR3 DNA sequence: TGCGCCAGCAGCCAACAGGGGGGCGTCTACGAGCAGTACTTC. Protein sequence: CASSQQGGVYEQYF.

This clone was picked up many times. Other DNA variants within this sample encode the same CDR3. V gene TRBV19 combines with J gene TRBJ2-7; TRBD1 matches 8 bases. The CDR3 runs 13 residues. V lost 6 bases to trimming and J lost 3 bases; unmatched junction nucleotides: 4. Germline V CDR1 and CDR2: LNHDA, SQIVND (reference sequence). The CDR3 region is CASSPDRGYEQYF. The CDR3 nucleotides are TGTGCCAGTAGCCCCGACAGGGGCTACGAGCAGTACTTC.

This clone came up a few times. This chain connects TRBV24-1 to TRBJ1-6; D gene ambiguous. Germline CDR1 reads KGHDR; CDR2 reads SFDVKD. V was shortened by 1 base and J by 6 bases, with 24 bases between the two germline ends. The CDR3 loop spans 20 amino acids. The CDR3 is CATSDFTRPRNSHSNSPLHF. In DNA, the CDR3 is TGTGCCACCAGTGATTTCACCCGACCCCGAAACAGTCACAGTAATTCACCCCTCCACTTT.

The chain carries TRBV11-3 and TRBJ2-3; possibly TRBD2 for D (7 bases). The CDR3 is 13 amino acids. V lost 7 bases to trimming and J lost 2 bases, with 10 bases between them. Per germline, CDR1 SGHNT and CDR2 YENEEA. The CDR3 sequence is CASKGGATDTQYF. DNA for the CDR3: TGTGCCAGCAAAGGGGGGGCCACAGATACGCAGTATTTT.

This chain links TRBV6-2 or TRBV6-3 with TRBJ1-1, with 7 bases lining up with TRBD1. V lost 4 bases to trimming and J lost 1 base; unmatched junction nucleotides: 12. CDR1 and CDR2 from the germline V gene are MNHEY and SVGEGT. The CDR3 runs to 17 residues. CDR3 amino acids: CASSSDRALSKNTEAFF. CDR3 DNA sequence: TGTGCCAGCAGTTCCGACAGGGCCCTTTCTAAGAACACTGAAGCTTTCTTT.

This chain links TRBV4-2 with TRBJ2-5, with 7 positions matching TRBD2. This CDR3 is built from 15 residues. V dropped 3 bases and J dropped 2; count of bases not matched to a gene: 6. Germline-derived CDR1 and CDR2 are LGHNA and YNFKEQ. As DNA, the CDR3 is TGTGCCAGCAGCCAGGCGGGAGCGCAGCAAGAGACCCAGTACTTC. Amino acids: CASSQAGAQQETQYF.

V is TRBV7-8 and J is TRBJ2-1, with 10 bases matching TRBD2. V was pared by 5 bases and J by 3 bases, with 7 bases of the junction left unmatched. The germline gives CDR1 SGHVS, CDR2 FQNEAQ. There are 16 residues in the CDR3. CDR3 amino acids: CASSREGLASYNEQFF. CDR3 DNA sequence: TGTGCCAGCAGCCGTGAGGGACTAGCGAGCTACAATGAGCAGTTCTTC.

The chain carries TRBV6-7 and TRBJ2-7; 15 bases map to TRBD2. TRBV6-7 is marked as an open reading frame, function uncertain. The CDR3 sequence is 16 residues long. Trimming cost V 9 bases and J 4 bases; bases outside gene matches: 10. Here the CDR3 reads CASSPGTSGRLYEQYF. Written as DNA, the CDR3 is TGTGCCAGTAGTCCCGGGACTAGCGGGAGGTTGTACGAGCAGTACTTC.

This clone was detected only once. The same CDR3 can be traced to other DNA sequences in this sample. The chain carries TRBV7-9 and TRBJ2-5; D not certain. The CDR3 contains 11 residues. Germline CDR1 is SEHNR and CDR2 is FQNEAQ (reference sequence). The V end was cut by 3 bases, the J end by 4 bases, with 3 bases between. The DNA of the CDR3 is TGTGCCAGCAGCTTCTCAGAGACCCAGTACTTC. Protein sequence: CASSFSETQYF.

This clone was recorded only once. The chain employs TRBV21-1 and TRBJ1-5; the listed D gene, TRBD1, was not tested against the DNA. TRBV21-1 counts as a pseudogene. The CDR3 runs 14 residues. CDR3 amino acids: CASSKIQGYQPQHF. The CDR3 DNA is TGTGCCAGCAGCAAAATACAGGGTTATCAGCCCCAGCATTTT.

The CDR3 nucleotides read TGTGCCAGCTCACCTTCCATAGCGGGAGGGCAGGAGACCCAGTACTTC. Residues: CASSPSIAGGQETQYF. This sequence joins TRBV18 and TRBJ2-5; 11 bases line up with TRBD2. CDR1 is KGHSH, CDR2 LQKENI, per germline. V lost 3 bases to trimming and J lost 5 bases; unmatched junction nucleotides: 8. CDR3 length: 16 amino acids.

The V gene is TRBV5-4, the J gene TRBJ1-3; D remains ambiguous. CDR3 length: 16 amino acids. Per germline, CDR1 SGHNT and CDR2 YYREEE (reference sequence). Trimming pared 0 bases from V and 1 base from J, leaving 11 bases between. Here the CDR3 reads CASSLDRPGSGNTIYF. The DNA of the CDR3 is TGTGCCAGCAGCTTGGATCGCCCGGGATCTGGAAACACCATATATTTT.

In its sample, this clone was seen once. The chain uses TRBV30 and TRBJ2-3, with 12 bases aligning to TRBD2. The trim removed 4 bases at V and 7 bases at J, leaving 6 bases unmatched. The CDR3 runs to 14 residues. From germline, CDR1 is GTSNPN and CDR2 SVGIG (reference sequence). The DNA of the CDR3 is TGTGCCTGGAAGACTAGCGGGAGTTGGAATACGCAGTATTTT. Its protein is CAWKTSGSWNTQYF.

The CDR3 nucleotides read TGTGCCAGCACCCTCTTAATCTCGGGCACTGAAGCTTTCTTT. Its translation is CASTLLISGTEAFF. The chain combines TRBV5-5 with TRBJ1-1; D unclear. This CDR3 contains 14 residues. Per germline, CDR1 SGHKS and CDR2 YYEKEE (reference sequence). V lost 6 bases and J 4 bases, leaving 16 bases between the germline ends. The whole variable domain, filled in from reference TRBV5-5 and TRBJ1-1, reads DAGVTQSPTHLIKTRGQQVTLRCSPISGHKSVSWYQQVLGQGPQFIFQYYEKEERGRGNFPDRFSARQFPNYSSELNVNALLLGDSALYLCASTLLISGTEAFFGQGTRLTVV.

This clone was seen once. The J gene is TRBJ2-1, the V gene TRBV2, with 8 bases aligning to TRBD2. Germline V gene sequence: CDR1 SNHLY, CDR2 FYNNEI. This CDR3 region has 19 residues. The V and J ends lost 4 bases and 3 bases, in that order; junction bases with no gene match: 17. The CDR3: CASSVHPTSTSVNYNEQFF. In DNA, the CDR3 is TGTGCCAGCAGTGTCCATCCCACCTCGACTAGCGTTAACTACAATGAGCAGTTCTTC.

This chain connects TRBV24-1 to TRBJ1-5; the match to TRBD1 covers 12 bases. The length of the CDR3 is 16 residues. The V gene end was trimmed by 2 bases and the J gene end by 7 bases; junction bases not matched to a gene: 5. CDR1 KGHDR and CDR2 SFDVKD come from the germline V gene. DNA for the CDR3: TGTGCCACCAGTGATTCCGGGACAGGGGGCTACCAGCCCCAGCATTTT. This gives the protein CATSDSGTGGYQPQHF.

This clone has only one observation. The chain employs TRBV5-1 and TRBJ1-4; TRBD1 aligns across 7 bases. The CDR3 sequence is 16 residues long. Germline assignment: CDR1 SGHRS and CDR2 YFSETQ. V trimming: 4 bases; J trimming: 0 bases; junction bases outside the gene matches: 6. In DNA form, the CDR3 reads TGCGCCAGCAGCCCCGGGACAGCCGCAACTAATGAAAAACTGTTTTTT. Amino acids: CASSPGTAATNEKLFF.

This clone was observed a handful of times. The same CDR3 can be traced to other DNA sequences in this sample. V is TRBV5-1 and J is TRBJ2-5; no definite D call. The germline V and J ends were trimmed by 1 base and 4 bases, with 5 bases remaining between them. Looked up from germline, CDR1 is SGHRS and CDR2 is YFSETQ. This CDR3 has 12 amino acids. The CDR3 here is CASSLTVETQYF. The CDR3 nucleotides are TGCGCCAGCAGCTTGACAGTAGAGACCCAGTACTTC.

The chain combines TRBV11-2 with TRBJ2-1; D call uncertain. Germline V gives CDR1 SGHAT, CDR2 FQNNGV. This CDR3 comprises 17 residues. V was clipped by 5 bases and J by 0 bases, with 17 bases between them. The chain's CDR3 is CASSLESGPSSYNEQFF. Here the CDR3 DNA reads TGTGCCAGCAGCCTGGAATCAGGTCCAAGCTCCTACAATGAGCAGTTCTTC.

V usage is TRBV4-3 and J usage is TRBJ2-7; 12 nucleotides line up with TRBD2. The CDR3 consists of 20 residues. The germline CDR1 and CDR2 sequences are LGHNA and YSLEER. Trimming at V came to 1 base and at J to 4 bases, leaving 17 bases not matched to a gene. This chain's CDR3 is CASSQVLASGRARGNYEQYF. The CDR3 bases are TGCGCCAGCAGCCAAGTTCTCGCTAGCGGGAGGGCCAGGGGCAATTACGAGCAGTACTTC.